A selection of T cell receptor beta chains follows, all from one sample in a study of tumor-infiltrating lymphocytes in localized non-small cell lung cancer. Repertoires were generated with immunoSEQ multiplex PCR, while TCRdb's copy carries only in-frame clones and drops some. The sample has about 13,000 clones, approximately 70% seen once. The sample comprised lung tumor tissue. The origin of the receptors is a human donor with non-small cell lung cancer. The conserved cysteine and the conserved F or W are not part of the CDR3 here.

TRBV29-1 SVGRGQGDEKLF
TRBV5-1 ASSPGTASYNEQF
TRBV9 ASSFEDRDGNTIY
TRBV7-2 ASSLLDGGKLF
TRBV7-9 ASSREGGTEAF
TRBV5-6 ASSVKTGSQETQY
TRBV11-3 ASSLGRGLGYNEQF
TRBV10-1 ASSRTGTKGETQY
TRBV5-5 ASSLVGGGNTIY
TRBV7-9 ASSFGTGVTGELF
TRBV19 ASSPHRGDGYT
TRBV5-1 ASSYSTGEVTDTQY
TRBV7-2 ASSLLETQY
TRBV7-2 ASSLLAGGPYEQY
TRBV7-9 ASSFGGRSEKLF
TRBV19 ASSIEQGANYGYT
TRBV10-2 ASSEFPERPYEQY
TRBV4-2 ASSQSDGYT
TRBV2 ASSVERGNQPQH
TRBV18 ASSPPVGGELF
TRBV6-1 ASSPSSLDTQY
TRBV5-1 ASSEGTGPNTEAF
TRBV9 ASSLYWGSYEQY
TRBV6-1 ASSKTGDFYEQY
TRBV6-5 ASSASGTSGEQY
TRBV29-1 SARDSNQPQH
TRBV19 ASRPDDNARYSPLH
TRBV18 ASSGGTDPNYGYT
TRBV5-1 ASSPDSLNTEAF
TRBV11-2 ASSFLGEGAPNYGYT